Each of the 26 T cell receptor beta chains below was sequenced from the same sample in a study of T cells after yellow fever vaccination. TCRdb itself ran the 5' RACE reads through MiXCR, one entry per CDR3 protein. The sample shows some 670,000 distinct CDR3 sequences, roughly an eighth of them seen only once. The sequencing used PBMCs, collected on the day of the yellow fever booster vaccination. Source of these receptors: a man aged 25-45 years who received the YFV17D yellow fever vaccine.

There are many counts of this clonotype. This chain uses TRBV7-9 with TRBJ1-4; D is possibly TRBD1 (5 bases). V shed 1 base and J shed 11 bases, with 5 bases lying between them. Germline V gives CDR1 SEHNR, CDR2 FQNEAQ (reference sequence). CDR3 length: 11 residues. In DNA, the CDR3 is TGTGCCAGCAGCTTAGGGGGGAAACTGTTTTTT. This sequence encodes CASSLGGKLFF.

The sample holds one count of this clonotype. One junction end disagrees with the germline gene, perhaps due to a read error. The rearrangement uses TRBV20-1 and TRBJ1-4; D gene uncertain. This CDR3 is 14 amino acids long. Germline assignment: CDR1 DFQATT and CDR2 SNEGSKA (reference sequence). The CDR3 DNA sequence: TGCAGTGCTAGAGTGACGGCATTCGGAGAAAAACAGTTTTTT. Amino acids: CSARVTAFGEKQFF.

This clonotype was seen a few times. The J gene is TRBJ2-4, the V gene TRBV7-2, with D uncertain. This CDR3 has 13 amino acids. Per germline, CDR1 SGHTA and CDR2 FQGNSA. Trimming left V 1 base short and J 6 bases short, with 7 bases between. This CDR3 is CASSLEKGNIQYF. CDR3 DNA sequence: TGTGCCAGCAGCTTAGAAAAGGGAAACATTCAGTACTTC. The variable domain in full, with the rest retrieved from reference TRBV7-2 and TRBJ2-4, is GAGVSQSPSNKVTEKGKDVELRCDPISGHTALYWYRQSLGQGLEFLIYFQGNSAPDKSGLPSDRFSAERTGGSVSTLTIQRTQQEDSAVYLCASSLEKGNIQYFGAGTRLSVL.

The V gene is TRBV5-1, the J gene TRBJ2-3; 10 positions match TRBD2. V was clipped by 10 bases and J by 5 bases; unmatched bases: 10. The CDR3 sequence is 14 residues long. Germline V gene data show CDR1 as SGHRS and CDR2 as YFSETQ. CDR3 protein: CAGSSGSPGDTQYF. For the CDR3, the DNA is TGCGCCGGATCTAGCGGGAGCCCCGGAGATACGCAGTATTTT.

The V call is TRBV20-1, the J call TRBJ2-1, with 14 nucleotides matching TRBD2. Germline V gene sequence: CDR1 DFQATT, CDR2 SNEGSKA (reference sequence). Losses at the gene ends were 3 bases for V and 9 bases for J; bases not matched to a gene: 7. This CDR3 contains 15 residues. The CDR3 nucleotides read TGCAGTGCTAGGACTAGCGGGAGGGCCGAAGGTGAGCAGTTCTTC. This sequence encodes CSARTSGRAEGEQFF.

This clonotype occurred many times. V gene TRBV7-2 combines with J gene TRBJ2-5, with D possibly being TRBD1 (5 bases). Germline loops: CDR1 SGHTA, CDR2 FQGNSA. The CDR3 runs 11 residues. Between the trimmed V and J ends, which lost 7 bases and 5 bases, there was a span of 8 bases. The CDR3 region has the DNA TGTGCCAGCACCCCAGGGGAGACCCAGTACTTC. Its protein is CASTPGETQYF.

The rearrangement links TRBV6-2 or TRBV6-3 to TRBJ1-5; TRBD1 is a possible D gene (6 bases). Per germline, CDR1 MNHEY and CDR2 SVGEGT. The CDR3 is made up of 15 amino acids. V dropped 0 bases and J dropped 8 bases, with 14 bases sitting between them. The CDR3 nucleotides read TGTGCCAGCAGTTACTCGTATACAGGGAGTAAGCCCCAGCATTTT. Translation: CASSYSYTGSKPQHF.

This clonotype was found a few times. This rearrangement joins TRBV28 to TRBJ1-2; D is unclear. The CDR3 totals 13 residues. Trimming took off 6 bases at V and 7 bases at J, with 15 bases between the two ends. Germline lookup yields CDR1 MDHEN and CDR2 SYDVKM. The CDR3 bases are TGTGCCAGCAGCCTCGACATCGGTTCTGGCTACACCTTC. It is translated as CASSLDIGSGYTF.

V gene TRBV7-8 combines with J gene TRBJ2-3, with D possibly TRBD2 on 6 matching bases. Germline assignment: CDR1 SGHVS and CDR2 FQNEAQ. Deletions cut 5 bases from V and 5 bases from J, with 17 bases between. The CDR3 contains 15 residues. The CDR3: CASSRFGTEGDTQYF. Here the CDR3 DNA reads TGTGCCAGCAGCCGCTTCGGGACGGAGGGAGATACGCAGTATTTT.

This clonotype was seen more than once but under ten times. This chain's CDR3 is CASSYGGGIDEQFF. DNA for the CDR3: TGTGCCAGCAGCTATGGGGGGGGCATTGATGAGCAGTTCTTC. V usage is TRBV5-5 and J usage is TRBJ2-1; maybe TRBD2 (7 bases). V was shortened by 3 bases and J by 8 bases, with 15 bases between the two germline ends. The CDR3 spans 14 residues. Germline V lookup: CDR1 SGHKS, CDR2 YYEKEE (reference sequence).

The chain carries TRBV6-2 or TRBV6-3 and TRBJ2-1, with TRBD2 matching over 11 bases. Looked up from germline, CDR1 is MNHEY and CDR2 is SVGEGT. V lost 10 bases to trimming and J lost 7 bases; unmatched junction nucleotides: 9. The CDR3 consists of 14 residues. The CDR3 nucleotides read TGTGCCACCATAGCGGGAGGGCTCAGGAATGAGCAGTTCTTC. Residues: CATIAGGLRNEQFF.

Ten or more counts support this clonotype. This chain joins TRBV5-1 and TRBJ2-3; no clear D gene. V was shortened by 1 base and J by 4 bases, with 10 bases between the two germline ends. The CDR3 runs 14 residues. From germline, CDR1 is SGHRS and CDR2 YFSETQ. The CDR3 nucleotides read TGCGCCAGCAGCTTGACGCGGCTTGCAGATACGCAGTATTTT. This translates into CASSLTRLADTQYF. Based on the CDR3 plus reference TRBV5-1 and TRBJ2-3, the full variable domain is KAGVTQTPRYLIKTRGQQVTLSCSPISGHRSVSWYQQTPGQGLQFLFEYFSETQRNKGNFPGRFSGRQFSNSRSEMNVSTLELGDSALYLCASSLTRLADTQYFGPGTRLTVL.

The table lists this clonotype with a few counts. This chain connects TRBV6-1 to TRBJ2-2, with D unclear. The CDR3 is 13 residues long. Deletions cut 6 bases from V and 4 bases from J, with 9 bases between. Germline V lookup: CDR1 MNHNS, CDR2 SASEGT. The CDR3 here is CASRFRSTGELFF. The CDR3 coding sequence is TGTGCCAGCAGATTTCGGAGCACCGGGGAGCTGTTTTTT.

The chain is built from TRBV28 and TRBJ1-6; tentatively, D is TRBD1 (5 bases). CDR3 length equals 14 residues. Trimming stripped 5 bases from V and 8 bases from J, with 13 bases between. Looked up from germline, CDR1 is MDHEN and CDR2 is SYDVKM. The CDR3 DNA follows: TGTGCCAGCAGTAAGACAGTGACCCATTCACCCCTCCACTTT. This gives the protein CASSKTVTHSPLHF.

This clonotype was counted only a few times. This chain uses TRBV6-6 with TRBJ1-2; no firm D call. Trimming took off 2 bases at V and 2 bases at J, with 6 bases between the two ends. Germline V gives CDR1 MNHNY, CDR2 SVGAGI (reference sequence). CDR3 length: 13 residues. CDR3 sequence (DNA): TGTGCCAGCAGTTACGAAGAAAACTATGGCTACACCTTC. Its protein product is CASSYEENYGYTF.

The gene calls are TRBV7-9 and TRBJ2-5, with 8 positions matching TRBD2. Unmatched junction bases numbered 6, after V lost 6 bases and J lost 3 bases. Looked up from germline, CDR1 is SEHNR and CDR2 is FQNEAQ (reference sequence). This CDR3 is 14 amino acids long. The CDR3 DNA is TGTGCCAGCAGTTCATGGCGGGAGGAAGAGACCCAGTACTTC. It specifies CASSSWREEETQYF.

This clonotype was seen more than once but under ten times. This chain uses TRBV7-9 with TRBJ2-1; D is undetermined. The CDR3 sequence is 12 residues long. Germline lookup yields CDR1 SEHNR and CDR2 FQNEAQ (reference sequence). The V end was cut by 5 bases, the J end by 8 bases, with 10 bases between. The CDR3 loop is CASSPRVHEQFF. CDR3 DNA: TGTGCCAGCAGCCCTAGAGTACATGAGCAGTTCTTC.

This clonotype was counted only a few times. The CDR3 here is CASSEGVPWNQPQHF. CDR3 DNA sequence: TGTGCCAGCAGCGAGGGAGTCCCCTGGAATCAGCCCCAGCATTTT. The gene calls are TRBV5-5 and TRBJ1-5; unclear D gene. The CDR3 contains 15 residues. The germline V gene has CDR1 SGHKS and CDR2 YYEKEE (reference sequence). Trimming took off 4 bases at V and 4 bases at J, with 15 bases between the two ends.

This clonotype was picked up a small number of times. The chain combines TRBV7-2 with TRBJ2-5; 11 bases are a match to TRBD2. V lost 5 bases to trimming and J lost 2 bases; unmatched junction nucleotides: 7. Germline lookup yields CDR1 SGHTA and CDR2 FQGNSA. The CDR3 is 16 amino acids. The CDR3 loop reads CASSPGRLAGQETQYF. In DNA, the CDR3 is TGTGCCAGCAGCCCGGGGAGACTAGCGGGGCAAGAGACCCAGTACTTC.

This chain connects TRBV28 to TRBJ1-1; the D gene is possibly TRBD1 (5 bases). V gave up 5 bases and J gave up 10 bases, with 17 bases separating them. Looked up from germline, CDR1 is MDHEN and CDR2 is SYDVKM. The CDR3 is made up of 13 amino acids. The CDR3 region has the DNA TGTGCCAGCAGTCCCGGTCCAGGGCCGGGAGCTTTCTTT. This translates into CASSPGPGPGAFF.

Here the CDR3 DNA reads TGCAGTGCTACCAAGGACAGGGGGCGAACAGATACGCAGTATTTT. This translates into CSATKDRGRTDTQYF. The chain couples TRBV20-1 to TRBJ2-3; 11 bases line up with TRBD1. Looked up from germline, CDR1 is DFQATT and CDR2 is SNEGSKA (reference sequence). The CDR3 contains 15 residues. The V segment lost 4 bases and the J segment 3 bases; nucleotides outside the gene matches: 6.

This clonotype was recorded a few times. For the CDR3, the DNA is TGTGCCAGCAGTTTACTGAGGGATCAGCCCCAGCATTTT. It codes for CASSLLRDQPQHF. This chain links TRBV12-3 or TRBV12-4 with TRBJ1-5; D ambiguous. The CDR3 extends over 13 amino acids. The V end lost 2 bases, the J end lost 5 bases, and 7 bases lay between the germline ends.

CDR3 sequence (DNA): TGCAGTGCCCGGACAGGGCCTAATTCACCCCTCCACTTT. Amino acid sequence: CSARTGPNSPLHF. The genes are TRBV20-1 and TRBJ1-6; 8 nucleotides align to TRBD1. Unmatched junction bases numbered 4, after V lost 6 bases and J lost 6 bases. There are 13 residues in the CDR3. Germline lookup yields CDR1 DFQATT and CDR2 SNEGSKA (reference sequence).

The chain has TRBV20-1 and TRBJ2-1; TRBD2 might be the D (6 bases). The CDR3 sequence is 11 residues long. The germline CDR1 and CDR2 sequences are DFQATT and SNEGSKA (reference sequence). Trimming removed 6 bases at V and 8 bases at J, with 11 bases between. Here the CDR3 reads CSAVTSYEQFF. The DNA for the CDR3 is TGCAGTGCAGTCACTAGCTATGAGCAGTTCTTC.

In its sample, this clonotype was seen many times. The CDR3 DNA is TGCAGCGGAGGGACTAGCGGCTACGAGCAGTACTTC. Protein: CSGGTSGYEQYF. This chain links TRBV29-1 with TRBJ2-7, with TRBD2 matching 11 bases. V shed 7 bases and J 3 bases; nucleotides not matched to a gene: 2. The CDR3 length is 12 residues. Germline CDR1 reads SQVTM; CDR2 reads ANQGSEA.

This clonotype was observed a few times. This chain uses TRBV24-1 with TRBJ2-5; TRBD1 aligns across 9 bases. Germline assignment: CDR1 KGHDR and CDR2 SFDVKD. The junction had 4 bases not matched to a gene; V was cut back by 4 bases and J by 2 bases. This CDR3 comprises 15 residues. CDR3 sequence (DNA): TGTGCCACCAGTGAAGGACAGGGGTGGCAAGAGACCCAGTACTTC. Translation gives CATSEGQGWQETQYF.